The T cell receptor (beta chain) under discussion was sequenced for a study of T cell changes during pregnancy in multiple sclerosis. A few counts support this clone. Generated by immunoSEQ multiplex PCR, the TCRdb table keeps only in-frame clones and is missing some. The table includes about 93,000 clones, 75% to 95% detected once. The CDR3 contains 14 residues. Germline assignment: CDR1 LGHNA and CDR2 YNFKEQ. J gave up 6 bases and V 3 bases, and 6 bases lay outside the gene matches. This receptor was identified in a female donor with multiple sclerosis, enrolled in a pregnancy study. The chain carries TRBV4-2 and TRBJ1-2; 8 bases align to TRBD1. The sequences come from peripheral blood, collected before pregnancy. DNA for the CDR3: TGTGCCAGCAGCCACTGGACAGGGACGGATGGCTACACCTTC. Protein product: CASSHWTGTDGYTF.